Reported below is one T cell receptor (beta chain). Its antigen is not known. This sample stems from a study of CD4 T cells in relation to SARS-CoV-2 and coronaviruses. Assay: immunoSEQ multiplex PCR; the TCRdb copy retains only in-frame clones and omits some. This table holds 25,000 to 30,000 clones, 60% to 80% found once. Trimming took off 1 base at V and 1 base at J, with 3 bases between the two ends. The CDR3 contains 13 residues. Germline-derived CDR1 and CDR2 are SGHDN and FVKESK. Overall study findings and caveats: In roughly 60% of donors, memory CD4+ clonotypes crossrecognized SARS-CoV-2 and at least one common cold coronavirus spike.

Unexposed donor CD4+ T cells date from 2011-2018, before the COVID-19 pandemic. The cells were cultured for approximately 10 days before CD4+ T cells were isolated. Cells permitting, SARS-CoV-2 S/N and four cold-coronavirus spikes were tested on unexposed-donor CD4+ T cells. The TCR sequence derives from a human donor in good health. The V call is TRBV14, the J call TRBJ2-3; D call uncertain. Material for sequencing was CD4+ T cells from PBMCs, cultured in vitro. The DNA of the CDR3 is TGTGCCAGCAGCCAAGGGGGCACAGATACGCAGTATTTT. It codes for CASSQGGTDTQYF.